This T cell receptor (beta chain) was sequenced in a study of beta chain features in type 1 diabetes. In this sample, this clone turned up a few times. Its antigen is not known. Reverse transcribing all isolated RNA meant expressed TCRB transcripts were sequenced. This table comes from immunoSEQ multiplex PCR, and its TCRdb copy is limited to in-frame clones, with some not included. In the table there are about 130,000 clones, about 8.7% of which are singletons. Per germline, CDR1 MNHNY and CDR2 SVGAGI (reference sequence). This CDR3 has 15 residues. J gave up 6 bases and V 3 bases, and 4 bases lay outside the gene matches. Regarding the study as a whole: In patients and controls equally, PCR might favor templates that are shorter.

The source is a man aged 18 to 30 in good health. The chain carries TRBV6-6 and TRBJ2-3, with 12 nucleotides matching TRBD1. Sequencing input: central memory CD4+ T cells from blood. CDR3 residues: CASSYRDRGPDTQYF. The DNA for the CDR3 is TGTGCCAGCAGTTATAGGGACAGGGGGCCGGATACGCAGTATTTT.